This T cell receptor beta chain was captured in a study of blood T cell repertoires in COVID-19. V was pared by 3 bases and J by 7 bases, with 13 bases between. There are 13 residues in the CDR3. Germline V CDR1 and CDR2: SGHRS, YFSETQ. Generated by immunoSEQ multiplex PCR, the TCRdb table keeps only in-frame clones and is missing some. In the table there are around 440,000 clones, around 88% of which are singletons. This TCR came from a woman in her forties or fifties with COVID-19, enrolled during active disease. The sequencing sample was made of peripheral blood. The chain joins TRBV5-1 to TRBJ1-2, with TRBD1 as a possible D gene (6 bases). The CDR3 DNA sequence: TGCGCCAGCAGCTCTGTGGGGGCTGCTGGCTACACCTTC. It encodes CASSSVGAAGYTF.